This T cell receptor beta chain stems from a study of T-cell memory formation after mild COVID-19. Study-level findings and limits: Some clones that responded were present in memory (sampled pre-infection), which suggests cross-reactive memory joined. Chiefly within CM and EM were the contracting CD4+ clones; CD8+ ones were within EMRA. Proof of SARS-CoV-2 specificity was absent for the second-wave clones that crested on day 37. There was a balanced CD4/CD8 profile in clones contracting day 15 to 85, and later expanders leaned CD4+.

Only a few counts were recorded for this clonotype. Its antigen is still unknown. TCRdb redid the calling of the 5' RACE reads with MiXCR, one entry per CDR3 protein. The repertoire includes 150,000 to 200,000 distinct CDR3 sequences, roughly 31% of them detected once, and approximately 12% sits in the top ten. Germline V gives CDR1 GTSNPN, CDR2 SVGIG (reference sequence). Trimming cost V 3 bases and J 5 bases, with 16 bases left between them. The CDR3 loop spans 14 amino acids. Sequencing was performed on PBMCs or a T cell subset sorted from them (not recorded which). This receptor was identified in an adult woman who had mild COVID-19 (a few samples of this study predate the infection). Cell type and time point are not known. This sequence joins TRBV30 and TRBJ1-2; the D is unclear. The CDR3 nucleotides are TGTGCCTGGAGGCCCGGGATCGCCGCGTATGGCTACACCTTC. Protein sequence: CAWRPGIAAYGYTF.